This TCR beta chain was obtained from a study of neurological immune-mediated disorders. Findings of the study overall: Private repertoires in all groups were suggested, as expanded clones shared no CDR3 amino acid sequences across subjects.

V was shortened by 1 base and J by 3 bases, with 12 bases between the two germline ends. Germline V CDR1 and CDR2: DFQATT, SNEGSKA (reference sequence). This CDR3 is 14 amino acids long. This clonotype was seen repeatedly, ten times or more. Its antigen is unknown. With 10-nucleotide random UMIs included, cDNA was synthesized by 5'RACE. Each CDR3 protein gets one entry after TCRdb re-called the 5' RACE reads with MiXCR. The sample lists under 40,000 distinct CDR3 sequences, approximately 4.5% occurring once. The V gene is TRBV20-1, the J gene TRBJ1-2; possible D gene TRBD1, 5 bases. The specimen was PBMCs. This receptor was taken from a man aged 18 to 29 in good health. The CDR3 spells CSARVLSGHYGYTF. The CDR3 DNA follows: TGCAGTGCTAGAGTGTTATCAGGGCACTATGGCTACACCTTC.